A single sample is the source of the 5 T cell receptor beta chains below, sequenced in a study of molecular identifiers for immune sequencing clone quantification. TCRdb reanalysed the PCR reads using MiXCR and keeps one entry per CDR3 protein. The sample holds hundreds of thousands of distinct CDR3 sequences, around 20% seen once. The sample was naive CD8+ T cells from blood, with Jurkat cell RNA spiked in. Subset reported: FACS-sorted CD8+CD4-CCR7+CD45RA+ naive T cells. These receptors came from a human donor in good health. Some libraries in this study had Jurkat cell RNA spiked in.

The chain employs TRBV5-1 and TRBJ1-2; the match to TRBD1 covers 9 bases. V trimming: 1 base; J trimming: 3 bases; junction bases outside the gene matches: 7. The CDR3 consists of 16 residues. Germline V lookup: CDR1 SGHRS, CDR2 YFSETQ. CDR3 in DNA: TGCGCCAGCAGCTTGACAGGGACAGGGAATTACTATGGCTACACCTTC. It codes for CASSLTGTGNYYGYTF.

This clonotype was counted at least ten times. The CDR3, as DNA: TGCAGTGCTAGAGATCCTGGACAGGGGGAAGGGCAATACCAAGAGACCCAGTACTTC. As protein: CSARDPGQGEGQYQETQYF. The chain links TRBV20-1 to TRBJ2-5, with 10 bases aligning to TRBD1. With 0 bases clipped from V and 0 bases from J, the junction kept 13 bases outside the gene matches. The CDR3 is 19 residues long. In germline, CDR1 is DFQATT, CDR2 SNEGSKA (reference sequence).

In its sample, this clonotype was seen many times. The chain links TRBV9 to TRBJ2-3; D call uncertain. V lost 0 bases, J lost 2 bases, and 7 bases lay in between. The CDR3 totals 14 residues. CDR1 is SGDLS, CDR2 YYNGEE, per germline. The CDR3: CASSVEGTTDTQYF. The CDR3 coding sequence is TGTGCCAGCAGCGTAGAGGGAACCACAGATACGCAGTATTTT.

The genes are TRBV28 and TRBJ2-1; D uncertain. Germline CDR1 MDHEN, CDR2 SYDVKM. The CDR3 runs to 16 residues. Trimming shortened V by 4 bases and J by 0 bases, and 13 bases separated the two germline ends. The CDR3 DNA reads as TGTGCCAGCAGTTCGCTGACCTCAAGCTCCTACAATGAGCAGTTCTTC. Protein: CASSSLTSSSYNEQFF.

The table lists this clonotype with many counts. The chain has TRBV27 and TRBJ2-7; D possibly corresponds to TRBD1 (6 bases). The CDR3 runs 14 residues. CDR1 MNHEY and CDR2 SMNVEV come from the germline V gene (reference sequence). Trimming removed 5 bases from V and 0 bases from J, with 11 bases in between. CDR3 in amino acids: CASSLGTLSYEQYF. The CDR3 bases are TGTGCCAGCAGTCTCGGGACACTCTCCTACGAGCAGTACTTC.